A single sample is the source of the 30 T cell receptor beta chains below, sequenced in a study of T cell responses to AZD1222 COVID-19 vaccine. TCRdb keeps only in-frame clones here, not all; method: immunoSEQ multiplex PCR. The table has 170,000 or so clones, about nine tenths seen once; the top ten hold about 2.8%. The sample consisted of peripheral blood, taken on day 0 of AZD1222 vaccination. The receptors here all came from an adult in good health.

The genes are TRBV30 and TRBJ2-7; TRBD1 matches at 10 bases. Germline loops: CDR1 GTSNPN, CDR2 SVGIG (reference sequence). Trimming removed 4 bases from V and 3 bases from J; junction bases left unmatched: 6. The CDR3 runs to 14 residues. CDR3 bases: TGTGCCTGGACCGACAGGGGGCGAAGCTACGAGCAGTACTTC. Its translation is CAWTDRGRSYEQYF.

In its sample, this clone was seen once. V is TRBV7-2 and J is TRBJ2-5; TRBD1 aligns across 7 bases. CDR1 and CDR2 (germline): SGHTA, FQGNSA. With 5 bases clipped from V and 4 bases from J, the junction kept 4 bases outside the gene matches. The CDR3 length is 13 residues. CDR3 sequence reads: CASSPRTGETQYF. DNA of the CDR3: TGTGCCAGCAGCCCACGGACAGGAGAGACCCAGTACTTC.

The V gene is TRBV5-1, the J gene TRBJ2-7, with D unclear. This CDR3 contains 13 residues. Germline V gene sequence: CDR1 SGHRS, CDR2 YFSETQ. The ends were cut back, 0 bases at V and 3 bases at J, with 7 bases in the middle. CDR3 bases: TGCGCCAGCAGCTTGGGGGTGAACTACGAGCAGTACTTC. Amino acid sequence: CASSLGVNYEQYF.

The chain carries TRBV3-1 (or the pseudogene TRBV3-2) and TRBJ1-5; a possible D gene is TRBD1 (6 bases). The V and J ends lost 2 bases and 7 bases respectively, with 18 bases between them. The CDR3 is made up of 16 amino acids. Germline V lookup: CDR1 LGHDT, CDR2 YNNKEL (reference sequence). The DNA of the CDR3 is TGTGCCAGCAGCCAACAACAGGGTGTCGCGCGACAGCCCCAGCATTTT. Its protein is CASSQQQGVARQPQHF.

This rearrangement joins TRBV9 to TRBJ2-3; 10 bases agree with TRBD2. The CDR3 contains 16 residues. Trimming removed 0 bases from V and 3 bases from J; junction bases left unmatched: 4. Germline V CDR1 and CDR2: SGDLS, YYNGEE. The CDR3 sequence: CASSVAAGGQTDTQYF. The CDR3 region has the DNA TGTGCCAGCAGCGTAGCAGCGGGGGGGCAGACAGATACGCAGTATTTT.

V gene TRBV5-4 combines with J gene TRBJ2-7; D is possibly TRBD1 (7 bases). CDR3 size: 15 residues. V was pared by 0 bases and J by 1 base, with 11 bases between. Per germline, CDR1 SGHNT and CDR2 YYREEE (reference sequence). CDR3 bases: TGTGCCAGCAGCTTGGGGGGGGACAGTTCCTACGAGCAGTACTTC. Translating gives CASSLGGDSSYEQYF.

This clone occurred a few times. The genes are TRBV5-1 and TRBJ2-3; the D gene is possibly TRBD2 (7 bases). The CDR3 loop spans 14 amino acids. Germline CDR1 and CDR2: SGHRS and YFSETQ. V lost 4 bases and J 3 bases, leaving 12 bases between the germline ends. The CDR3 DNA sequence: TGCGCCAGCAGCAGGGGGGGCCAAACAGATACGCAGTATTTT. It is translated as CASSRGGQTDTQYF.

This chain uses TRBV9 with TRBJ2-7, with 7 nucleotides matching TRBD1. Germline CDR1 and CDR2: SGDLS and YYNGEE. The CDR3 covers 15 residues. Trimming cost V 2 bases and J 0 bases; bases outside gene matches: 5. CDR3 amino acids: CASSVSGTDSYEQYF. For the CDR3, the DNA is TGTGCCAGCAGCGTCTCCGGGACAGACTCCTACGAGCAGTACTTC.

The chain is built from TRBV6-5 and TRBJ2-7; TRBD1 or TRBD2 may be the D gene (5 bases each). The ends were cut back, 6 bases at V and 2 bases at J, with 11 bases in the middle. The CDR3 contains 13 residues. Germline CDR1 reads MNHEY; CDR2 reads SVGAGI. The chain's CDR3 is CASSGTATYEQYF. DNA for the CDR3: TGTGCCAGCAGCGGGACGGCCACCTACGAGCAGTACTTC.

CDR3 sequence (DNA): TGTGCCAGCAGTTTAAGGGGTAGCAATCAGCCCCAGCATTTT. This codes for CASSLRGSNQPQHF. The chain uses TRBV6-5 and TRBJ1-5; D might be TRBD1 (5 bases). Per germline, CDR1 MNHEY and CDR2 SVGAGI. The V end lost 4 bases, the J end lost 0 bases, and 7 bases lay between the germline ends. The length of the CDR3 is 14 residues.

The chain joins TRBV27 to TRBJ1-5; a possible D gene is TRBD1 (6 bases). This CDR3 comprises 13 residues. V gave up 5 bases and J gave up 4 bases, with 9 bases separating them. CDR1 is MNHEY, CDR2 SMNVEV, per germline (reference sequence). As DNA, the CDR3 is TGTGCCAGCAGTACCGGGACAAATCAGCCCCAGCATTTT. This encodes CASSTGTNQPQHF.

The chain uses TRBV14 and TRBJ2-1; D may be TRBD1 or TRBD2 (5 bases each). The CDR3 loop spans 15 amino acids. Deletions cut 5 bases from V and 6 bases from J, with 17 bases between. The germline V gene has CDR1 SGHDN and CDR2 FVKESK. CDR3 protein: CASSAQGGGGNEQFF. The CDR3 coding sequence is TGTGCCAGCAGCGCCCAGGGCGGTGGGGGCAATGAGCAGTTCTTC.

The CDR3 nucleotides are TGTGCCAGCAGTTACTCGGCAGGGGACGAGCAGTACTTC. Its translation: CASSYSAGDEQYF. The rearrangement links TRBV6-5 to TRBJ2-7; the D gene is possibly TRBD1 (6 bases). The CDR3 has 13 amino acids. V was cut by 0 bases and J by 5 bases, with 8 bases left in between. Germline loops: CDR1 MNHEY, CDR2 SVGAGI.

The rearrangement joins TRBV2 to TRBJ2-2; TRBD2 agrees at 16 bases. V shed 3 bases and J 4 bases; nucleotides not matched to a gene: 5. Germline lookup yields CDR1 SNHLY and CDR2 FYNNEI. The CDR3 is 18 amino acids. CDR3 nucleotide sequence: TGTGCCAGCAGTGAGGGACTAGCGGGGGGGCCGGGCACCGGGGAGCTGTTTTTT. It translates to CASSEGLAGGPGTGELFF.

The chain combines TRBV5-1 with TRBJ2-7, with TRBD2 matching 15 bases. Germline trimming cut 0 bases from V and 0 bases from J; bases unmatched to any gene: 4. The CDR3 sequence is 18 residues long. Germline CDR1 and CDR2: SGHRS and YFSETQ. CDR3 nucleotide sequence: TGCGCCAGCAGCTTGGGGACTAGCGGGGGGGACCTCTCCTACGAGCAGTACTTC. This encodes CASSLGTSGGDLSYEQYF.

This chain connects TRBV4-2 to TRBJ2-7, with 14 bases fitting TRBD2. Germline loops: CDR1 LGHNA, CDR2 YNFKEQ. Unmatched junction bases numbered 13, after V lost 3 bases and J lost 3 bases. The CDR3 length is 19 residues. Here the CDR3 DNA reads TGTGCCAGCAGCCAGTCGACTAGCGGGGGGGCCAGTTTAGTCTACGAGCAGTACTTC. It yields the protein CASSQSTSGGASLVYEQYF.

This clone was counted a few times. The DNA of the CDR3 is TGTGCCAGCAGTGAGATAGGGACGGTATCACCCCTCCACTTT. Its translation: CASSEIGTVSPLHF. This sequence joins TRBV6-1 and TRBJ1-6, with a tentative D call TRBD1 (5 bases). The V end lost 3 bases, the J end lost 10 bases, and 13 bases lay between the germline ends. Germline V gene lookup returns CDR1 MNHNS and CDR2 SASEGT. This CDR3 has 14 amino acids.

This sequence joins TRBV7-2 and TRBJ1-2; D is unresolved. The CDR3 runs to 13 residues. Trimming shortened V by 4 bases and J by 8 bases, and 14 bases separated the two germline ends. CDR1 SGHTA and CDR2 FQGNSA come from the germline V gene. The CDR3 reads CASSSGQNGGYTF. For the CDR3, the DNA is TGTGCCAGCAGCTCCGGGCAGAACGGGGGCTACACCTTC.

This clone was observed a single time. The chain carries TRBV30 and TRBJ1-2, with no clear D. Trimming took off 5 bases at V and 4 bases at J, with 14 bases between the two ends. Germline V CDR1 and CDR2: GTSNPN, SVGIG (reference sequence). This CDR3 comprises 13 residues. The CDR3 DNA reads as TGTGCCTGGGACATCCAGAACGTCTATGGCTACACCTTC. This encodes CAWDIQNVYGYTF.

The V and J genes are TRBV3-1 (or the pseudogene TRBV3-2) and TRBJ2-7, with TRBD2 matching over 13 bases. The trim removed 1 base at V and 6 bases at J, leaving 3 bases unmatched. The CDR3 has 15 residues. The germline V gene encodes CDR1 LGHDT and CDR2 YNNKEL (reference sequence). The CDR3 reads CASSQGRTSGGEQYF. CDR3 coding DNA: TGTGCCAGCAGCCAAGGGCGGACTAGCGGGGGCGAGCAGTACTTC.

The rearrangement joins TRBV3-1 (or the pseudogene TRBV3-2) to TRBJ1-5; 8 bases map to TRBD1. The length of the CDR3 is 16 residues. Per germline, CDR1 LGHDT and CDR2 YNNKEL (reference sequence). The V segment lost 0 bases and the J segment 3 bases; nucleotides outside the gene matches: 4. CDR3 sequence (DNA): TGTGCCAGCAGCCAAGAGACAGGGGCGATCAATCAGCCCCAGCATTTT. Amino acids: CASSQETGAINQPQHF.

This sequence joins TRBV3-1 (or the pseudogene TRBV3-2) and TRBJ1-1; perhaps TRBD1 as D (5 bases). CDR3 size: 14 residues. Trimming stripped 4 bases from V and 4 bases from J, with 13 bases between. Germline CDR1 is LGHDT and CDR2 is YNNKEL (reference sequence). As DNA, the CDR3 is TGTGCCAGCAGCCGAGCTAGGGGAGGCACTGAAGCTTTCTTT. Protein sequence: CASSRARGGTEAFF.

The V call is TRBV27, the J call TRBJ1-1, with D maybe TRBD1 (6 bases). This CDR3 is 15 amino acids long. Germline V lookup: CDR1 MNHEY, CDR2 SMNVEV (reference sequence). V was cut by 2 bases and J by 2 bases, with 12 bases left in between. CDR3 DNA sequence: TGTGCCAGCAGTTTAAGGGGGAACCCTAACACTGAAGCTTTCTTT. The encoded protein is CASSLRGNPNTEAFF.

The rearrangement joins TRBV6-1 to TRBJ1-5, with 8 bases fitting TRBD1. Unmatched junction bases numbered 6, after V lost 4 bases and J lost 1 base. The CDR3 length is 16 residues. Germline CDR1 reads MNHNS; CDR2 reads SASEGT. CDR3 loop: CASSGQGRLSNQPQHF. CDR3 DNA: TGTGCCAGCAGTGGACAGGGGCGGCTGAGCAATCAGCCCCAGCATTTT.

This chain joins TRBV11-2 and TRBJ2-1; D is uncertain. Trimming took off 1 base at V and 5 bases at J, with 6 bases between the two ends. CDR1 and CDR2 from the germline V gene are SGHAT and FQNNGV. The CDR3 spans 13 residues. CDR3 sequence reads: CASSLGYDNEQFF. The DNA of the CDR3 is TGTGCCAGCAGCTTAGGGTACGACAATGAGCAGTTCTTC.

The count of this clone is one. The chain uses TRBV18 and TRBJ2-7, with TRBD2 matching over 8 bases. The ends lost 3 bases at V and 0 bases at J; junction bases unmatched: 4. The CDR3 totals 15 residues. Germline V gene data show CDR1 as KGHSH and CDR2 as LQKENI. CDR3: CASSPQRGTSYEQYF. CDR3 DNA sequence: TGTGCCAGCTCACCCCAGCGGGGGACCTCCTACGAGCAGTACTTC.

The gene calls are TRBV20-1 and TRBJ1-5; D gene uncertain. V was pared by 3 bases and J by 3 bases, with 9 bases between. In germline, CDR1 is DFQATT, CDR2 SNEGSKA (reference sequence). The CDR3 contains 13 residues. The CDR3, as DNA: TGCAGTGCTAGTGTGAGGTTCAATCAGCCCCAGCATTTT. Translation: CSASVRFNQPQHF.

The chain has TRBV6-6 and TRBJ1-2; D is uncertain. The germline V gene has CDR1 MNHNY and CDR2 SVGAGI (reference sequence). The CDR3 consists of 14 residues. V was pared by 5 bases and J by 0 bases, with 10 bases between. As DNA, the CDR3 is TGTGCCAGCAGTGACCGGGAGACTAACTATGGCTACACCTTC. This translates into CASSDRETNYGYTF.

The chain uses TRBV27 and TRBJ1-1; D remains unclear. Germline V lookup: CDR1 MNHEY, CDR2 SMNVEV (reference sequence). The CDR3 has 12 residues. Between the trimmed V and J ends, which lost 4 bases and 5 bases, there was a span of 8 bases. CDR3 sequence: CASSYTRTEAFF. The DNA of the CDR3 is TGTGCCAGCAGTTACACGCGGACTGAAGCTTTCTTT.

The chain carries TRBV9 and TRBJ2-1; maybe TRBD2 (5 bases). Trimming pared 4 bases from V and 5 bases from J, leaving 13 bases between. From germline, CDR1 is SGDLS and CDR2 YYNGEE. This CDR3 comprises 14 residues. Here the CDR3 reads CASSSRPGDNEQFF. The CDR3, as DNA: TGTGCCAGCAGCTCCCGGCCCGGGGACAATGAGCAGTTCTTC.